One sample yielded the 16 T cell receptor beta chains listed below, sequenced in a study of cytomegalovirus exposure and HLA in healthy donors. The assay was immunoSEQ multiplex PCR, and TCRdb's table has in-frame clones only and misses some. Of 98,000 or so clones in the sample, 90% to 97% were seen once. The specimen was PBMCs. The origin of the receptors is a woman between 18 and 29 years old in good health and CMV-seronegative.

V usage is TRBV10-3 and J usage is TRBJ2-5; 7 positions match TRBD1. J lost 2 bases, V lost 0 bases, and 6 bases had no gene match. CDR3 length: 16 residues. Germline V gives CDR1 ENHRY, CDR2 SYGVKD. In DNA, the CDR3 is TGTGCCATCAGTGAGTCTTCAGGGGGAAAACAAGAGACCCAGTACTTC. Translation: CAISESSGGKQETQYF.

This clone was detected once. The V call is TRBV7-6, the J call TRBJ2-2; 9 bases line up with TRBD1. V lost 4 bases to trimming and J lost 6 bases; unmatched junction nucleotides: 6. Germline CDR1 and CDR2: SGHVS and FNYEAQ. The CDR3 consists of 15 residues. The CDR3 here is CASSSTDRGSGELFF. CDR3 in DNA: TGTGCCAGCAGCTCCACCGACAGGGGGTCCGGGGAGCTGTTTTTT. The full variable domain, its missing parts supplied by reference TRBV7-6 and TRBJ2-2, is GAGVSQSPRYKVTKRGQDVALRCDPISGHVSLYWYRQALGQGPEFLTYFNYEAQQDKSGLPNDRFSAERPEGSISTLTIQRTEQRDSAMYRCASSSTDRGSGELFFGEGSRLTVL.

The chain recombines TRBV19 with TRBJ1-1; maybe TRBD1 (6 bases). Germline CDR1 reads LNHDA; CDR2 reads SQIVND (reference sequence). Trimming removed 4 bases from V and 0 bases from J, with 9 bases in between. The CDR3 is 14 amino acids. CDR3 amino acids: CASSTTGMNTEAFF. In DNA, the CDR3 is TGTGCCAGTAGTACGACAGGCATGAACACTGAAGCTTTCTTT.

The chain couples TRBV7-9 to TRBJ2-3; 8 positions match TRBD1. V gave up 5 bases and J gave up 8 bases; unmatched junction bases: 3. Looked up from germline, CDR1 is SEHNR and CDR2 is FQNEAQ (reference sequence). The CDR3 has 12 amino acids. CDR3 DNA: TGTGCCAGCAGCCCAGGGGGCGGTACGCAGTATTTT. Protein product: CASSPGGGTQYF.

V usage is TRBV6-1 and J usage is TRBJ2-5, with 8 bases identical to TRBD2. The CDR3 contains 16 residues. Germline V gives CDR1 MNHNS, CDR2 SASEGT. V shed 2 bases, J shed 0 bases, and the junction held 5 bases outside the gene matches. DNA of the CDR3: TGTGCCAGCAGTGAACTCGGCGGGGGGCACCAAGAGACCCAGTACTTC. This translates into CASSELGGGHQETQYF.

The chain is built from TRBV4-2 and TRBJ1-1; 7 bases match TRBD1. The CDR3 is made up of 15 amino acids. V trimming: 5 bases; J trimming: 3 bases; junction bases outside the gene matches: 9. The germline CDR1 and CDR2 sequences are LGHNA and YNFKEQ. CDR3 region: CASSSGSGGYTEAFF. CDR3 in DNA: TGTGCCAGCAGCTCAGGGTCAGGGGGGTACACTGAAGCTTTCTTT.

This chain uses TRBV28 with TRBJ2-1; 9 positions match TRBD1. CDR1 is MDHEN, CDR2 SYDVKM, per germline. This CDR3 is 15 amino acids long. J gave up 7 bases and V 5 bases, and 9 bases lay outside the gene matches. For the CDR3, the DNA is TGTGCCAGCAGTCCGCGGGACAGGGTGGTAAATGAGCAGTTCTTC. It specifies CASSPRDRVVNEQFF.

J is TRBJ2-7 and V is TRBV28; a possible D gene is TRBD1 (5 bases). Germline assignment: CDR1 MDHEN and CDR2 SYDVKM. The CDR3 consists of 11 residues. The V end was cut by 9 bases, the J end by 4 bases, with 10 bases between. Here the CDR3 reads CASLRGYEQYF. In DNA, the CDR3 is TGTGCCAGTTTAAGGGGATACGAGCAGTACTTC.

This sequence joins TRBV30 and TRBJ2-2, with 9 bases that match TRBD1. Germline CDR1 GTSNPN, CDR2 SVGIG (reference sequence). The CDR3 is 15 amino acids. The J segment lost 3 bases and the V segment lost 2 bases, leaving 4 bases of the junction unmatched. The CDR3: CAWSTGQGDTGELFF. The CDR3 coding sequence is TGTGCCTGGAGTACGGGACAGGGAGACACCGGGGAGCTGTTTTTT.

This clone was recorded a few times. The chain joins TRBV5-1 to TRBJ2-1, with 8 positions matching TRBD2. The germline V gene has CDR1 SGHRS and CDR2 YFSETQ. CDR3 length: 16 amino acids. V trimming: 4 bases; J trimming: 5 bases; junction bases outside the gene matches: 11. In DNA, the CDR3 is TGCGCCAGCAGCCCGCCGGGTGTTAGCGGGAACAATGAGCAGTTCTTC. This codes for CASSPPGVSGNNEQFF.

The chain has TRBV6-1 and TRBJ2-3; 13 positions agree with TRBD2. CDR1 is MNHNS and CDR2 is SASEGT in the germline V gene. This CDR3 has 20 amino acids. The J segment lost 4 bases and the V segment lost 3 bases, leaving 16 bases of the junction unmatched. This CDR3 is CASSDLSFGGLAGYPDTQYF. CDR3 DNA: TGTGCCAGCAGTGACTTGAGTTTTGGGGGACTAGCGGGGTATCCAGATACGCAGTATTTT.

CDR3: CASSDTGVDTEAFF. The CDR3, as DNA: TGTGCCAGCAGTGATACAGGAGTAGACACTGAAGCTTTCTTT. This chain connects TRBV6-1 to TRBJ1-1, with D perhaps matching TRBD1 (5 bases). The germline V and J ends were trimmed by 3 bases and 3 bases, with 11 bases remaining between them. CDR1 and CDR2 from the germline V gene are MNHNS and SASEGT. This CDR3 region has 14 residues.

The V call is TRBV5-1, the J call TRBJ2-7; TRBD1 aligns across 8 bases. V lost 4 bases to trimming and J lost 5 bases; unmatched junction nucleotides: 11. The CDR3 is made up of 15 amino acids. Germline assignment: CDR1 SGHRS and CDR2 YFSETQ. For the CDR3, the DNA is TGCGCCAGCAGCGGAGACAGGGGTCGGCAAGACGAGCAGTACTTC. This sequence encodes CASSGDRGRQDEQYF.

The chain joins TRBV5-6 to TRBJ1-6; 9 nucleotides agree with TRBD1. The germline V gene encodes CDR1 SGHDT and CDR2 YYEEEE. The CDR3 is made up of 17 amino acids. Trimming removed 0 bases from V and 6 bases from J; junction bases left unmatched: 7. This CDR3 is CASSLAHGTGFNSPLHF. The CDR3 DNA reads TGTGCCAGCAGCTTGGCGCACGGGACAGGGTTTAATTCACCCCTCCACTTT.

The CDR3 nucleotides read TGTGCCAACACTACGGCGGGGATTACATCCTACGAGCAGTACTTC. Encoded protein: CANTTAGITSYEQYF. J is TRBJ2-7 and V is TRBV27, with D tentatively TRBD2 (6 bases). Trimming shortened V by 10 bases and J by 1 base, and 20 bases separated the two germline ends. The CDR3 is 15 residues long. Germline V gene lookup returns CDR1 MNHEY and CDR2 SMNVEV (reference sequence).

The count of this clone is one. The V and J genes are TRBV27 and TRBJ1-6, with 7 bases fitting TRBD1. Trimming took 3 bases from V and 5 from J; bases not matched to a gene: 4. The CDR3 totals 15 residues. Per germline, CDR1 MNHEY and CDR2 SMNVEV (reference sequence). CDR3 amino acids: CASSLAGTDNSPLHF. The CDR3 DNA reads TGTGCCAGCAGTTTGGCCGGGACAGATAATTCACCCCTCCACTTT.